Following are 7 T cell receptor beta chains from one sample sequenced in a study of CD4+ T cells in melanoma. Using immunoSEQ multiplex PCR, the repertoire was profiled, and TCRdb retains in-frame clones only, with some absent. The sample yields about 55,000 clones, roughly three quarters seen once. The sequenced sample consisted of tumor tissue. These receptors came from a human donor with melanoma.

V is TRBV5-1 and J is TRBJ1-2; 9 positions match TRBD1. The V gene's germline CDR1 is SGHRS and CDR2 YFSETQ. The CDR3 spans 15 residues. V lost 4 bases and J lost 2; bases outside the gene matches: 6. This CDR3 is CASSPGTGRNYGYTF. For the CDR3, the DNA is TGCGCCAGCAGCCCAGGGACAGGGAGGAACTATGGCTACACCTTC.

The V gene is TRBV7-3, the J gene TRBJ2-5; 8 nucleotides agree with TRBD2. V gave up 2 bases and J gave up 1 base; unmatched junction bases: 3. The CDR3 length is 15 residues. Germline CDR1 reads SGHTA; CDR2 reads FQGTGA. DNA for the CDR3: TGTGCCAGCAGCTTATACGGGGGGGGCCAAGAGACCCAGTACTTC. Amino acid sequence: CASSLYGGGQETQYF.

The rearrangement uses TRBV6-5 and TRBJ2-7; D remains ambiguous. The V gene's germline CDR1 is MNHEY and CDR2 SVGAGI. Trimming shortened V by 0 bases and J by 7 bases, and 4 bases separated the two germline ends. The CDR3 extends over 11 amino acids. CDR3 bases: TGTGCCAGCAGTTACTCCGGGGAGCAGTACTTC. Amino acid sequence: CASSYSGEQYF.

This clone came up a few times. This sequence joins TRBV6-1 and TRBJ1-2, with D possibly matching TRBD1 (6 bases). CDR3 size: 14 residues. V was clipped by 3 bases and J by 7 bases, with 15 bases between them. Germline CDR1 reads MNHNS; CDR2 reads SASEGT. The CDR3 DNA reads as TGTGCCAGCAGTGATCGGGACAAGTGGGGTGGCTACACCTTC. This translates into CASSDRDKWGGYTF.

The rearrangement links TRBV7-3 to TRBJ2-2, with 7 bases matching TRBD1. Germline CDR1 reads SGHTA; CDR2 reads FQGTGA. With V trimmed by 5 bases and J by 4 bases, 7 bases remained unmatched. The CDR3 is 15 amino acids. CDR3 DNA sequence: TGTGCCAGCAGCCTGAAGACAGGGACCACCGGGGAGCTGTTTTTT. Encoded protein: CASSLKTGTTGELFF.

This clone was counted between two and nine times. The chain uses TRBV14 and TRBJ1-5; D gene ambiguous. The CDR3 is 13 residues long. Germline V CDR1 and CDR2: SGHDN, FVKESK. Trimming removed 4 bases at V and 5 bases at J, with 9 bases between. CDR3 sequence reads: CASSRRPYQPQHF. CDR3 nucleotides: TGTGCCAGCAGCCGACGTCCGTATCAGCCCCAGCATTTT.

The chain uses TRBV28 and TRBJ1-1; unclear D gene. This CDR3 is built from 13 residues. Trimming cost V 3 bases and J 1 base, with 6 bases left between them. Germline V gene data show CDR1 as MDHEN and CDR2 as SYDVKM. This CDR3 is CASSFHENTEAFF. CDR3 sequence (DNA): TGTGCCAGCAGTTTTCATGAGAACACTGAAGCTTTCTTT.